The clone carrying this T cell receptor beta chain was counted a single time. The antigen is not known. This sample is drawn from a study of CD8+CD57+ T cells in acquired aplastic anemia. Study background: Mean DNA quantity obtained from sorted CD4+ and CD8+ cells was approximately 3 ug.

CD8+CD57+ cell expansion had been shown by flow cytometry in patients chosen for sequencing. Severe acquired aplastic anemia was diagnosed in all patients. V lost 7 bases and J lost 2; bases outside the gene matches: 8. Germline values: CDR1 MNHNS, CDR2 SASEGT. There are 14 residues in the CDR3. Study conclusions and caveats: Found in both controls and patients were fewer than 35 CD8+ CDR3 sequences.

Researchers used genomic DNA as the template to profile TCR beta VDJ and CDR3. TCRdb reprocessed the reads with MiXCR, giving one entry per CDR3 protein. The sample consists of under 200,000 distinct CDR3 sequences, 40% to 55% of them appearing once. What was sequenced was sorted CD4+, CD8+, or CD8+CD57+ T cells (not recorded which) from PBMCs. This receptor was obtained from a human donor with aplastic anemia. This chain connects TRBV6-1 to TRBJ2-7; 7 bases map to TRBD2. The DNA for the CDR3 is TGTGCCAGCACCCAGCCAGGGACTACCTACGAGCAGTACTTC. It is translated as CASTQPGTTYEQYF.